This T cell receptor beta chain was recovered during a study of CXCR3-negative and CXCR3-positive naive CD8 T cells. Study-wide findings and caveats: Compared with CXCR3-negative naive cells, CXCR3-positive naive cells showed more hydrophobic TRB CDR3s.

This CDR3 has 14 amino acids. CDR1 SEHNR and CDR2 FQNEAQ come from the germline V gene (reference sequence). With UMI labels, 5' RACE was used to prepare the TRB cDNA libraries. Using the 5' RACE reads, TCRdb records one entry per CDR3 protein without DNA. The sample's table shows about 120,000 distinct CDR3 sequences. Note on this clonotype: Its target is unknown.

This chain joins TRBV7-9 and TRBJ1-5; TCRdb reports TRBD1, a call that lacks DNA to check it against. Sequencing was performed on naive CXCR3+ CD8+ T cells from blood. Stated subset: CD45RO-CCR7+CD27+CD95- naive CD8+ T cells expressing CXCR3 (TNR3+). This clonotype originated in a human donor in good health. Some clones in this sample may be carry-over from other donors' samples. This CDR3 reads CASSPTGLNQPQHF.